This TCR beta chain came from a study of blood T cell repertoires in COVID-19. Turning to the study itself: Specimens from acute and convalescent COVID-19 originated in the United States, Italy and Spain.

How the authors handled the data: How many nucleated cells were present was estimated from reference gene primer amplification. Sequencing was performed with immunoSEQ multiplex PCR; in TCRdb, only in-frame clones are kept and a portion is missing. The V and J calls and clone size come from that table; D and trimming were worked out from the DNA. This sample yields over 75,000 clones, of which more than 70% are seen a single time; 20% to 30% belongs to the top ten. This CDR3 contains 14 residues. Looked up from germline, CDR1 is SGHRS and CDR2 is YFSETQ. Losses at the gene ends were 5 bases for V and 4 bases for J; bases not matched to a gene: 4.

The genes are TRBV5-1 and TRBJ1-4, with 8 bases fitting TRBD1. The sequencing input was peripheral blood. This receptor was obtained from a human donor in a cohort sampled during active COVID-19. The CDR3 DNA sequence: TGCGCCAGCAGGTTCGGACAGGGTAATGAAAAACTGTTTTTT. This translates into CASRFGQGNEKLFF.